A selection of T cell receptor beta chains follows, all from one sample in a study of Graves' ophthalmopathy and Graves' hyperthyroidism. Via MiXCR, TCRdb re-called the multiplex PCR reads, giving one row per CDR3 protein. The repertoire consists of approximately 700,000 distinct CDR3 sequences, with roughly 40% occurring once and the leading ten covering 44%. The sequenced sample was peripheral blood. The receptors here all came from an adult man with Graves' ophthalmopathy. CDR3s include the opening cysteine and the closing phenylalanine or tryptophan. D genes are given only for firm matches. A row's size may be missing; if present it is once, few, many or a size class.

cdr3_nt cdr3_aa v_call clone_size j_call d_call
TGCAGTGCTGGACTAGCGGGAGCCCAAGAGACCCAGTACTTC CSAGLAGAQETQYF TRBV20-1 NA TRBJ2-5 TRBD2
TGTGCCAGCAGTTTAGAGACAGGGGACGAGACCCAGTACTTC CASSLETGDETQYF TRBV12-3/TRBV12-4 NA TRBJ2-5 TRBD1
TGCAGTGCTAGAGCCAATGATTCACCCCTCCACTTT CSARANDSPLHF TRBV20-1 NA TRBJ1-6 NA
TGTGCCAGCAGCCGTCCCCAGGGATCATTGAACACTGAAGCTTTCTTT CASSRPQGSLNTEAFF TRBV11-2 NA TRBJ1-1 NA
TGTGCCAGCAGTGAAGCAGGCTGGGCAGCCGGGGAGCTGTTTTTT CASSEAGWAAGELFF TRBV25-1 once TRBJ2-2 NA
TGCAGTGCCTCAGGGGGCGTAAGGTCAGGTGCTAATGAAAAACTGTTTTTT CSASGGVRSGANEKLFF TRBV20-1 NA TRBJ1-4 TRBD1
TGTGCCAGCAGTTACGGACAGACAGTAAATCAGCCCCAGCATTTT CASSYGQTVNQPQHF TRBV2 few TRBJ1-5 NA
TGTGCCAGCTCACCAGATCTTGGGGAGGAGACCCAGTACTTC CASSPDLGEETQYF TRBV2 NA TRBJ2-5 NA
TGTGCCAGCAGCTTCCGGGACAGGGGCCAGGAAGCTTTCTTT CASSFRDRGQEAFF TRBV7-9 few TRBJ1-1 TRBD1
TGTGCCAGCAGCTTAGCGGCGGTGGAGACCCAGTACTTC CASSLAAVETQYF TRBV7-9 many TRBJ2-5 NA
TGCAGTGTCCGGGCCTTAGCGGGAGAAGAGACCCAGTACTTC CSVRALAGEETQYF TRBV20-1 few TRBJ2-5 TRBD2
TGCAGTGCTAGAGCGGGACGTAGCACCTACGAGCAGTACTTC CSARAGRSTYEQYF TRBV20-1 NA TRBJ2-7 NA
TGTGCCAGCAGTGAATACGGGGGAGTGGGGGACAATGAGCAGTTCTTC CASSEYGGVGDNEQFF TRBV25-1 NA TRBJ2-1 NA
TGTGCCAGCAGCCAAGGGGGGGCCGGAGAGCAGTACTTC CASSQGGAGEQYF TRBV11-2 NA TRBJ2-7 NA
TGTGCCACCAGTGACCCCCCCCCTTCTGAAGCTTTCTTT CATSDPPPSEAFF TRBV24-1 many TRBJ1-1 NA
TGCAGCGTTGAAATCGGCGGGGGTCTAGGGGGCGAGCAGTACTTC CSVEIGGGLGGEQYF TRBV29-1 many TRBJ2-7 NA
TGTGCCAGCAGCCGAGAGGCAGGCTTGAACACTGAAGCTTTCTTT CASSREAGLNTEAFF TRBV5-4 NA TRBJ1-1 NA
TGCAGTGCTAGAGCGGGTAGGAAAGAGACCCAGTACTTC CSARAGRKETQYF TRBV20-1 NA TRBJ2-5 NA
TGTGCCAGCAGTTACTCACGGGACTCCACGTACGAGCAGTACTTC CASSYSRDSTYEQYF TRBV6-6 NA TRBJ2-7 NA
TGTGCCATTCGGTCCCGGGGGAGAGACACTGAAGCTTTCTTT CAIRSRGRDTEAFF TRBV10-3 many TRBJ1-1 NA
TGTGCCATCAGTGAAGTACGGAACCCCTACGAGCAGTACTTC CAISEVRNPYEQYF TRBV10-3 many TRBJ2-7 NA
TGCAGTGCTAGAGACTTAGACAGGATCCAAGCTGGCAATCAGCCCCAGCATTTT CSARDLDRIQAGNQPQHF TRBV20-1 NA TRBJ1-5 NA
TGTGCCAGCAGCTCCCTTACCCAGGGGATCGTTGAAAAACTGTTTTTT CASSSLTQGIVEKLFF TRBV7-9 NA TRBJ1-4 NA
TGCAGTGCTAGACCACGGGGTGGCGTGTACGAGCAGTACTTC CSARPRGGVYEQYF TRBV20-1 NA TRBJ2-7 NA
TGTGCCAGTAGTTTACTAGACGGACCCTACGAGCAGTACTTC CASSLLDGPYEQYF TRBV19 few TRBJ2-7 NA
TGTGCCAGCAGTTACGGGACGGACAGGGTACCTGGCTACACCTTC CASSYGTDRVPGYTF TRBV2 NA TRBJ1-2 TRBD1
TGTGCCAGTAGTATATTAGCGGGAGGCCCCCTGAACACCGGGGAGCTGTTTTTT CASSILAGGPLNTGELFF TRBV19 few TRBJ2-2 TRBD2